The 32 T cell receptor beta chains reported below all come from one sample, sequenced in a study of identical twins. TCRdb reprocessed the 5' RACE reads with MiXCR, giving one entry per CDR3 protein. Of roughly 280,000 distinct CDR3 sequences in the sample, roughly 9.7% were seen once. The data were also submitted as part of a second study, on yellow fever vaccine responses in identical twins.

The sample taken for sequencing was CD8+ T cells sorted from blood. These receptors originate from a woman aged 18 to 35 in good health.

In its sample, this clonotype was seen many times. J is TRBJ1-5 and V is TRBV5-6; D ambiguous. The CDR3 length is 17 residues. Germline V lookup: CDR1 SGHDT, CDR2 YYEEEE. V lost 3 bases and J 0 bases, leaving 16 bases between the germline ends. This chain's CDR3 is CASSCIRRFYSNQPQHF. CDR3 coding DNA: TGTGCCAGCAGCTGCATTAGGAGGTTTTATAGCAATCAGCCCCAGCATTTT. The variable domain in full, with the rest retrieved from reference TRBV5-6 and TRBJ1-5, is DAGVTQSPTHLIKTRGQQVTLRCSPKSGHDTVSWYQQALGQGPQFIFQYYEEEERQRGNFPDRFSGHQFPNYSSELNVNALLLGDSALYLCASSCIRRFYSNQPQHFGDGTRLSIL.

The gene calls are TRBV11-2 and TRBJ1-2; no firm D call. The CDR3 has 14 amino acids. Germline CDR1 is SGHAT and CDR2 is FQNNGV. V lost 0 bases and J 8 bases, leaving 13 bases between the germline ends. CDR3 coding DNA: TGTGCCAGCAGCTTAGAGGTGGGATCAAGCGGCTACACCTTC. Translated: CASSLEVGSSGYTF.

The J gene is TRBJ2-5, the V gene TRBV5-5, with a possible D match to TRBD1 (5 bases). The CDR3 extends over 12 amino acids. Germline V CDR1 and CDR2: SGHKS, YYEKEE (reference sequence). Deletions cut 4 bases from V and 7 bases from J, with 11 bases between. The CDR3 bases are TGTGCCAGCAGCCGAAATCAGGGGACCCAGTACTTC. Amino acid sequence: CASSRNQGTQYF.

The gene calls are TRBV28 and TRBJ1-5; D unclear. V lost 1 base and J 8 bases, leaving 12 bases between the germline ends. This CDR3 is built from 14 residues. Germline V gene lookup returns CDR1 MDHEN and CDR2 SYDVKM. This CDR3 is CASSLFGVEEPQHF. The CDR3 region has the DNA TGTGCCAGCAGTTTATTTGGGGTCGAGGAGCCCCAGCATTTT.

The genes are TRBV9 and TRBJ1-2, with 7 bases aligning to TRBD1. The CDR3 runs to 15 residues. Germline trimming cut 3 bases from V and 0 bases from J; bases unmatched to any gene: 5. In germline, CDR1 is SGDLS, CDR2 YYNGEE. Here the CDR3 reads CASSAWDRTNYGYTF. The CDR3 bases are TGTGCCAGCAGCGCCTGGGACAGAACTAACTATGGCTACACCTTC.

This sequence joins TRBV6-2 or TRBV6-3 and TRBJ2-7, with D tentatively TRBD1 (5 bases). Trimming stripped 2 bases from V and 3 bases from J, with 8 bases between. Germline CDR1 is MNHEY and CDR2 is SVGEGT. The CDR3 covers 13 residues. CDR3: CASSYIQGYEQYF. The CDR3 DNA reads TGTGCCAGCAGTTACATCCAGGGCTACGAGCAGTACTTC.

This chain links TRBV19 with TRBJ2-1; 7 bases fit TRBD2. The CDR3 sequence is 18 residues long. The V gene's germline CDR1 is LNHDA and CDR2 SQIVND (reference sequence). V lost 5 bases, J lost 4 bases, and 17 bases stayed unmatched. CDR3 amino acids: CASSGTGGGPQRYNEQFF. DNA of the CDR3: TGTGCCAGTAGTGGCACTGGCGGGGGACCCCAGCGGTACAATGAGCAGTTCTTC.

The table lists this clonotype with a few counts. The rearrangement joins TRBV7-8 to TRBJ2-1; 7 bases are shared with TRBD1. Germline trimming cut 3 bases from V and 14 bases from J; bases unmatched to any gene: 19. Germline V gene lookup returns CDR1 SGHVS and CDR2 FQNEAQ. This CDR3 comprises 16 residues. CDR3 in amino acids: CASSLTGTETTPPEFF. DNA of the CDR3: TGTGCCAGCAGCTTGACCGGGACAGAAACTACTCCACCAGAGTTCTTC.

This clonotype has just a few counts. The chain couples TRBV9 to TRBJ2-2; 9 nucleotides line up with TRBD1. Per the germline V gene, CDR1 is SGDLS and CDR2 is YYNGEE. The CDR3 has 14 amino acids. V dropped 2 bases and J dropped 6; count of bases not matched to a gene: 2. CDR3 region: CASSVGQGSGELFF. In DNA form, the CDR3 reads TGTGCCAGCAGCGTGGGACAGGGATCCGGGGAGCTGTTTTTT.

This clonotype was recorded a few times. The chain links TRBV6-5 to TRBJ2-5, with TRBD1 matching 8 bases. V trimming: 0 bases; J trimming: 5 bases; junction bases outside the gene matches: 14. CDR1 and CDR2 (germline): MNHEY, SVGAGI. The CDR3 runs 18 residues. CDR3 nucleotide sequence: TGTGCCAGCAGTTACTCTGGACAGGGAGCGTCGTCAAGGGAGACCCAGTACTTC. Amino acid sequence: CASSYSGQGASSRETQYF.

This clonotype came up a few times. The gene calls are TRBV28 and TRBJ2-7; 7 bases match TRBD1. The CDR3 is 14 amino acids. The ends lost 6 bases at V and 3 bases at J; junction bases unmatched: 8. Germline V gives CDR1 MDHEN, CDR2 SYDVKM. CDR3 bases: TGTGCCAGCAGCGGCGGACAGGTGCACTACGAGCAGTACTTC. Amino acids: CASSGGQVHYEQYF.

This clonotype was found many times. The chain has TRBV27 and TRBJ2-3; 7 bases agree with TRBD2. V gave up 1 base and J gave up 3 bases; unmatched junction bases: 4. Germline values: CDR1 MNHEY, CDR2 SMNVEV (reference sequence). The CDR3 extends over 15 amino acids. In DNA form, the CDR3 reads TGTGCCAGCAGTTTATTGGACGGGGGGACAGATACGCAGTATTTT. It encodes CASSLLDGGTDTQYF.

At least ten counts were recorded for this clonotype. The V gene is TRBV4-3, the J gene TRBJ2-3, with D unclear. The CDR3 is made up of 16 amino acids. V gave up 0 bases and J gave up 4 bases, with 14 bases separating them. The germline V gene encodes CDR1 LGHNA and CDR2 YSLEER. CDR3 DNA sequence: TGCGCCAGCAGCCAAGATCGATCTGCGGAGTCAGATACGCAGTATTTT. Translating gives CASSQDRSAESDTQYF.

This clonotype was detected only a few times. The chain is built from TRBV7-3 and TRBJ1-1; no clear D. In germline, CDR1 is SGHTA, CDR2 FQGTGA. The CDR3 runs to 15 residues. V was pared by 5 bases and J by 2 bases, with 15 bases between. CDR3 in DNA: TGTGCCAGCAGCCCAACCCCTCGGGCTAACACTGAAGCTTTCTTT. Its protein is CASSPTPRANTEAFF.

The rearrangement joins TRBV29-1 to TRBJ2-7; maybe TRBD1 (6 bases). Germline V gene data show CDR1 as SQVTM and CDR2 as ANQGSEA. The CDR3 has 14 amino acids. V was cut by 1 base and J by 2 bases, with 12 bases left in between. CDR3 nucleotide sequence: TGCAGCGTTGAAGGTATGGGGGCCCCCTACGAGCAGTACTTC. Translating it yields CSVEGMGAPYEQYF.

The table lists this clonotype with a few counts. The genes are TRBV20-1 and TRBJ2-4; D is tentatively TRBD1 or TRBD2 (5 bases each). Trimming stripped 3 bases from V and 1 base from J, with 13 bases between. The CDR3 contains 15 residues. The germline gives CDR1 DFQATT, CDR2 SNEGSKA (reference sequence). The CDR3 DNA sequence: TGCAGTGCTAGCCTAGGGACGGATGCCAAAAACATTCAGTACTTC. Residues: CSASLGTDAKNIQYF.

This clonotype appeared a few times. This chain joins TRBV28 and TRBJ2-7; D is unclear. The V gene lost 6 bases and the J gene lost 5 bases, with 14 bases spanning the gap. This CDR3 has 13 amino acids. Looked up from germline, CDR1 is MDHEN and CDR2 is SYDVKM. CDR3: CASSLAPAHEQYF. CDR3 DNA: TGTGCCAGCAGCCTTGCCCCCGCCCACGAGCAGTACTTC.

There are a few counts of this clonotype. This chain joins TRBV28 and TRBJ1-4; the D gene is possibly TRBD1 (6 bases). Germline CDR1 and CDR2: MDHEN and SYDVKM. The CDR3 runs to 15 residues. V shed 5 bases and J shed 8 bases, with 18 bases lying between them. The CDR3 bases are TGTGCCAGCAGTGCTTATACAGGGCCCGAAGAAAAACTGTTTTTT. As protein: CASSAYTGPEEKLFF.

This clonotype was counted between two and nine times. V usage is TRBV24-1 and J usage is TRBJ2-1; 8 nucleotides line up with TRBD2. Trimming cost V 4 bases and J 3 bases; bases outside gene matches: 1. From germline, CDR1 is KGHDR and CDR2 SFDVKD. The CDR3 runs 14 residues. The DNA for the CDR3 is TGTGCCACCAGTGAGGGACTAGTCTACAATGAGCAGTTCTTC. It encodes CATSEGLVYNEQFF.

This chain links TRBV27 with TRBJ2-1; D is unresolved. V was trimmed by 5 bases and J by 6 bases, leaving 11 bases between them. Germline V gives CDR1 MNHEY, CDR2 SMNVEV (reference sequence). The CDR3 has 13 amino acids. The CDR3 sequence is CASSLYDVNEQFF. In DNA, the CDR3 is TGTGCCAGCAGTCTCTATGACGTCAATGAGCAGTTCTTC.

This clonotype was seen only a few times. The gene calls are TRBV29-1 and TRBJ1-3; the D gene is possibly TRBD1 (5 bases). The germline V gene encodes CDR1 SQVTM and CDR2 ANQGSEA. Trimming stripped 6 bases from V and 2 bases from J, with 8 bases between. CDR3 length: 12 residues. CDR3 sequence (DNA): TGCAGCGTAGCGGGGGCTGGAAACACCATATATTTT. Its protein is CSVAGAGNTIYF.

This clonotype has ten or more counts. CDR3 amino acids: CAISEDSSYNEQFF. CDR3 nucleotide sequence: TGTGCCATCAGTGAAGACAGCTCCTACAATGAGCAGTTCTTC. V usage is TRBV10-3 and J usage is TRBJ2-1; TRBD1 is a possible D gene (5 bases). V shed 3 bases and J shed 0 bases, with 6 bases lying between them. Germline loops: CDR1 ENHRY, CDR2 SYGVKD. The CDR3 is made up of 14 amino acids.

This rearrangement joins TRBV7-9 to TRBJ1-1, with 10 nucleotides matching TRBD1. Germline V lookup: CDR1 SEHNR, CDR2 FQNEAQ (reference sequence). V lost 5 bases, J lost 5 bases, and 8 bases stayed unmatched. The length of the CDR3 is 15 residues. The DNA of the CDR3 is TGTGCCAGCAGCCTCACGGGACAGGGGCGGACTGAAGCTTTCTTT. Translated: CASSLTGQGRTEAFF.

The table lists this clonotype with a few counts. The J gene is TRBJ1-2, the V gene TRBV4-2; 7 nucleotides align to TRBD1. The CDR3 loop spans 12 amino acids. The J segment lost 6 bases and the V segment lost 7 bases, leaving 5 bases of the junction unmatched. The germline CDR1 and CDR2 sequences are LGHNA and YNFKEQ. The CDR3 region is CASIDRENGYTF. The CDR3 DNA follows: TGTGCCAGCATCGACAGGGAAAATGGCTACACCTTC.

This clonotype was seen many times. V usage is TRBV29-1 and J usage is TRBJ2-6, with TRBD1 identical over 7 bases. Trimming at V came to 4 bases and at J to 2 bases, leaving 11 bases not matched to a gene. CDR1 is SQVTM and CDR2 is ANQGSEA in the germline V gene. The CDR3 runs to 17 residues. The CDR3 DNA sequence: TGCAGCGTTGGGGTGAGACAGGGTCCCCCTGGGGCCAACGTCCTGACTTTC. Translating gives CSVGVRQGPPGANVLTF.

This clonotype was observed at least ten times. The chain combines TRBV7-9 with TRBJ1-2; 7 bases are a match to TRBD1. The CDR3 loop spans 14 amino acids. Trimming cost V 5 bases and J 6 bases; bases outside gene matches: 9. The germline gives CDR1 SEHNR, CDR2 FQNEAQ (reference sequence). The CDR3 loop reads CASSQGQPKNGYTF. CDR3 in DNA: TGTGCCAGCAGCCAGGGACAGCCTAAAAATGGCTACACCTTC.

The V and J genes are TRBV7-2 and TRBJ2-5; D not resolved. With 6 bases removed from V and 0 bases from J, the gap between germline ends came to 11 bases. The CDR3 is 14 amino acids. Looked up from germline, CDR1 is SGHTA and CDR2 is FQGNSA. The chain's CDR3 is CASRWAINQETQYF. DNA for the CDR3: TGTGCCAGCAGATGGGCTATCAACCAAGAGACCCAGTACTTC.

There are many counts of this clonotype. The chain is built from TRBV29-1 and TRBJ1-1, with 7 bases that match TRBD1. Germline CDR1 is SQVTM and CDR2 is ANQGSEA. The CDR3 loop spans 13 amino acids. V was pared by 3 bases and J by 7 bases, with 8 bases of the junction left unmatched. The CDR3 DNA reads TGCAGCGTTGAGAGGGACAGCGAAGTTGAAGCTTTCTTT. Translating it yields CSVERDSEVEAFF.

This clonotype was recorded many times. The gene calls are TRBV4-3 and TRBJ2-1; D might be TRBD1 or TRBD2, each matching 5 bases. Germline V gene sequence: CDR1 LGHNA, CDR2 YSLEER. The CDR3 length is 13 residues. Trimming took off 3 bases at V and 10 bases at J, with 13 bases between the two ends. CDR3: CASSQGRRLEQFF. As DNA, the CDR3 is TGCGCCAGCAGCCAGGGACGGAGGCTAGAGCAGTTCTTC.

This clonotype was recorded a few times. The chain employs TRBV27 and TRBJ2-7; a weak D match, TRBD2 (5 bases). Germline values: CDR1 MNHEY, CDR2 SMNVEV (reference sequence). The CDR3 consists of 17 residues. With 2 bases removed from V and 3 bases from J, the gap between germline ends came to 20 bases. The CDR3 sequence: CASSLRGLAGNFYEQYF. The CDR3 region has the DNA TGTGCCAGCAGTTTACGGGGTTTGGCAGGAAATTTCTACGAGCAGTACTTC.

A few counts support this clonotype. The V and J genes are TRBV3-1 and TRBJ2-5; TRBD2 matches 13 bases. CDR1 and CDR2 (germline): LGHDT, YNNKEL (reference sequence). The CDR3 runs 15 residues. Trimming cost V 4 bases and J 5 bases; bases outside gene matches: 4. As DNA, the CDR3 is TGTGCCAGCAGCCGATCACTAGCGGGGGGGGAGACCCAGTACTTC. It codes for CASSRSLAGGETQYF.

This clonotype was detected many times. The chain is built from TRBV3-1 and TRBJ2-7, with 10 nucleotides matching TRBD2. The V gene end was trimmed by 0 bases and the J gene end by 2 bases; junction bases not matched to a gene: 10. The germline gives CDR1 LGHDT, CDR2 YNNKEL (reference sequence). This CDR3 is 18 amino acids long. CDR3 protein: CASSQDELAGVYTYEQYF. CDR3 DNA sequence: TGTGCCAGCAGCCAAGATGAGCTAGCGGGGGTCTACACCTACGAGCAGTACTTC.